Below are 31 T cell receptor beta chains sequenced from a single sample in a study of cytomegalovirus exposure and HLA in healthy donors. The PCR used 60 Vbeta and 13 Jbeta primers. Repertoires were generated with immunoSEQ multiplex PCR, while TCRdb's copy carries only in-frame clones and drops some. The sample consists of 130,000 to 150,000 clones, roughly 80% of them appearing once. Sequencing input: PBMCs. These receptor sequences come from a man aged 40-49 years in good health and CMV-seropositive.

The chain uses TRBV5-6 and TRBJ2-3, with TRBD1 matching over 10 bases. The CDR3 runs to 13 residues. The ends lost 6 bases at V and 7 bases at J; junction bases unmatched: 5. CDR1 SGHDT and CDR2 YYEEEE come from the germline V gene. The CDR3 DNA sequence: TGTGCCAGCACCAGACAGGGGGCGAATACGCAGTATTTT. It is translated as CASTRQGANTQYF.

The V and J genes are TRBV7-6 and TRBJ2-1; TRBD2 matches at 12 bases. The CDR3 consists of 17 residues. Trimming cost V 2 bases and J 8 bases; bases outside gene matches: 10. In germline, CDR1 is SGHVS, CDR2 FNYEAQ. The CDR3 sequence: CASSLSRGTSGFYEQFF. The CDR3, as DNA: TGTGCCAGCAGCTTAAGCCGGGGGACTAGCGGGTTCTATGAGCAGTTCTTC.

The rearrangement links TRBV6-5 to TRBJ2-6; TRBD2 matches at 7 bases. The CDR3 is 16 amino acids. Germline values: CDR1 MNHEY, CDR2 SVGAGI. The V segment lost 1 base and the J segment 4 bases; nucleotides outside the gene matches: 4. CDR3 coding DNA: TGTGCCAGCAGTTACTTGGGGGGGTCCGGGGCCAACGTCCTGACTTTC. Its translation: CASSYLGGSGANVLTF.

V gene TRBV13 combines with J gene TRBJ1-2; 8 bases map to TRBD1. In germline, CDR1 is PRHDT, CDR2 FYEKMQ (reference sequence). The CDR3 has 12 amino acids. With 4 bases clipped from V and 6 bases from J, the junction kept 1 base outside the gene matches. CDR3 nucleotides: TGTGCCAGCAGCTCGACAGGGGATGGCTACACCTTC. Protein product: CASSSTGDGYTF.

The chain has TRBV2 and TRBJ2-3; 10 bases line up with TRBD2. The CDR3 has 17 amino acids. Trimming cost V 4 bases and J 3 bases; bases outside gene matches: 10. CDR1 is SNHLY and CDR2 is FYNNEI in the germline V gene. The CDR3 spells CASSGYPSGRGTDTQYF. For the CDR3, the DNA is TGTGCCAGCAGTGGGTACCCTAGCGGGAGAGGAACAGATACGCAGTATTTT.

The V gene is TRBV19, the J gene TRBJ2-2; the D gene is possibly TRBD1 (6 bases). V was cut by 5 bases and J by 4 bases, with 11 bases left in between. The CDR3 consists of 14 residues. CDR1 is LNHDA, CDR2 SQIVND, per germline (reference sequence). In nucleotides, the CDR3 is TGTGCCAGTAGTTCTGGGACAACCACCGGGGAGCTGTTTTTT. It specifies CASSSGTTTGELFF.

This clone occurred a few times. V and J are TRBV6-5 and TRBJ1-1, with 8 bases identical to TRBD1. J was trimmed by 4 bases and V by 0 bases; bases with no gene match: 4. Germline assignment: CDR1 MNHEY and CDR2 SVGAGI. The CDR3 consists of 15 residues. The CDR3 DNA follows: TGTGCCAGCAGTTACTCGAACAGGGGGACCACTGAAGCTTTCTTT. This sequence encodes CASSYSNRGTTEAFF.

This clone was recorded a few times. This chain uses TRBV19 with TRBJ1-5; 7 positions agree with TRBD1. This CDR3 has 16 amino acids. Looked up from germline, CDR1 is LNHDA and CDR2 is SQIVND (reference sequence). With 4 bases clipped from V and 3 bases from J, the junction kept 9 bases outside the gene matches. CDR3 residues: CASSTLRDSFNQPQHF. The DNA of the CDR3 is TGTGCCAGTAGTACGCTCCGGGACAGCTTCAATCAGCCCCAGCATTTT.

The V and J genes are TRBV27 and TRBJ1-1; the D gene is possibly TRBD1 (5 bases). The germline gives CDR1 MNHEY, CDR2 SMNVEV (reference sequence). The CDR3 consists of 16 residues. Trimming removed 0 bases at V and 0 bases at J, with 11 bases between. For the CDR3, the DNA is TGTGCCAGCAGTTTATCCTGGGGCGATTTGAACACTGAAGCTTTCTTT. Its protein is CASSLSWGDLNTEAFF.

This chain connects TRBV9 to TRBJ2-2, with 9 nucleotides matching TRBD1. Germline V gene data show CDR1 as SGDLS and CDR2 as YYNGEE. This CDR3 comprises 17 residues. Germline trimming cut 5 bases from V and 6 bases from J; bases unmatched to any gene: 14. The CDR3 DNA is TGTGCCAGCAGTTCCCGGGACAGGGTTTATAATGCCGGGGAGCTGTTTTTT. Translation gives CASSSRDRVYNAGELFF.

The chain employs TRBV7-2 and TRBJ2-3; 8 nucleotides match TRBD1. CDR3 length: 17 amino acids. CDR1 is SGHTA, CDR2 FQGNSA, per germline. The V gene end was trimmed by 4 bases and the J gene end by 0 bases; junction bases not matched to a gene: 9. The CDR3, as DNA: TGTGCCAGCAGCTCTAATTACAGGGGGAGAAGCACAGATACGCAGTATTTT. Its protein is CASSSNYRGRSTDTQYF.

The genes are TRBV6-5 and TRBJ1-2; the D gene is possibly TRBD1 (6 bases). The germline CDR1 and CDR2 sequences are MNHEY and SVGAGI. This CDR3 is built from 16 residues. The V and J ends lost 4 bases and 4 bases respectively, with 19 bases between them. CDR3 bases: TGTGCCAGCAGTTCCGGCCCACAGGGTATGGGCTATGGCTACACCTTC. Its translation is CASSSGPQGMGYGYTF.

The chain links TRBV29-1 to TRBJ2-3; D might be TRBD2 (7 bases). Looked up from germline, CDR1 is SQVTM and CDR2 is ANQGSEA. The CDR3 is made up of 14 amino acids. The ends were cut back, 4 bases at V and 0 bases at J, with 11 bases in the middle. The CDR3 region has the DNA TGCAGCGTTGGAGGGGGAGGGAGCACAGATACGCAGTATTTT. Its protein is CSVGGGGSTDTQYF.

The rearrangement uses TRBV19 and TRBJ2-7; possible D gene TRBD1, 6 bases. Germline CDR1 and CDR2: LNHDA and SQIVND (reference sequence). V was pared by 7 bases and J by 0 bases, with 13 bases between. The CDR3 consists of 14 residues. The CDR3 DNA sequence: TGTGCCAGTAAATACCGGGACAACTCCTACGAGCAGTACTTC. The encoded protein is CASKYRDNSYEQYF.

The V and J genes are TRBV7-2 and TRBJ2-5, with 12 bases lining up with TRBD2. V lost 5 bases, J lost 5 bases, and 15 bases stayed unmatched. Germline lookup yields CDR1 SGHTA and CDR2 FQGNSA. The CDR3 consists of 18 residues. CDR3 nucleotide sequence: TGTGCCAGCAGCCACGGACCTAGCGGGAGGGGAGGATTGGAGACCCAGTACTTC. Translation: CASSHGPSGRGGLETQYF.

The chain has TRBV7-9 and TRBJ1-3; D gene uncertain. CDR1 and CDR2 from the germline V gene are SEHNR and FQNEAQ (reference sequence). The length of the CDR3 is 16 residues. V was trimmed by 2 bases and J by 0 bases, leaving 11 bases between them. The chain's CDR3 is CASSLWYGNSGNTIYF. The CDR3 DNA reads as TGTGCCAGCAGCTTATGGTACGGGAACTCTGGAAACACCATATATTTT. The full variable domain, in which reference TRBV7-9 and TRBJ1-3 provide the parts outside the CDR3, is DTGVSQNPRHKITKRGQNVTFRCDPISEHNRLYWYRQTLGQGPEFLTYFQNEAQLEKSRLLSDRFSAERPKGSFSTLEIQRTEQGDSAMYLCASSLWYGNSGNTIYFGEGSWLTVV.

The chain has TRBV5-6 and TRBJ2-1; 7 bases map to TRBD2. Trimming took 4 bases from V and 13 from J; bases not matched to a gene: 8. There are 12 residues in the CDR3. From germline, CDR1 is SGHDT and CDR2 YYEEEE. DNA for the CDR3: TGTGCCAGCAGCCTCGGACTAGACATACAGTTCTTC. Translated: CASSLGLDIQFF.

The chain links TRBV19 to TRBJ1-1; tentatively, D is TRBD1 (5 bases). Between the trimmed V and J ends, which lost 6 bases and 1 base, there was a span of 12 bases. The CDR3 covers 14 residues. In germline, CDR1 is LNHDA, CDR2 SQIVND (reference sequence). CDR3 sequence: CASSLLTGNTEAFF. The CDR3, as DNA: TGTGCCAGTAGCCTACTAACAGGGAACACTGAAGCTTTCTTT.

This clone showed up just a few times. V and J are TRBV4-1 and TRBJ1-3; 8 bases line up with TRBD1. The CDR3 length is 17 residues. Germline loops: CDR1 MGHRA, CDR2 YSYEKL. After removal of 3 bases from V and 4 bases from J, the junction contained 11 bases not matched to a gene. This CDR3 is CASSQSDRGRIGNTIYF. CDR3 nucleotides: TGCGCCAGCAGCCAGTCTGACAGGGGTCGAATCGGAAACACCATATATTTT.

The chain is built from TRBV7-6 and TRBJ2-7, with 11 bases lining up with TRBD2. The germline CDR1 and CDR2 sequences are SGHVS and FNYEAQ. Losses at the gene ends were 6 bases for V and 5 bases for J; bases not matched to a gene: 9. This CDR3 is built from 15 residues. CDR3 in DNA: TGTGCCAGCAGTCGAACTAGCGGGAGTACCCACGAGCAGTACTTC. Translated, it gives CASSRTSGSTHEQYF.

The chain has TRBV14 and TRBJ2-1, with D perhaps matching TRBD1 (5 bases). The V end was cut by 0 bases, the J end by 7 bases, with 19 bases between. The germline V gene has CDR1 SGHDN and CDR2 FVKESK. The CDR3 contains 17 residues. For the CDR3, the DNA is TGTGCCAGCAGCCAAGATTCGGTGGTCTGGACAAGTAATGAGCAGTTCTTC. Its translation: CASSQDSVVWTSNEQFF.

The chain recombines TRBV19 with TRBJ2-3, with D perhaps matching TRBD1 (5 bases). Between the trimmed V and J ends, which lost 3 bases and 2 bases, there was a span of 12 bases. The V gene's germline CDR1 is LNHDA and CDR2 SQIVND (reference sequence). The CDR3 is 15 residues long. This CDR3 reads CASSIGDRPTDTQYF. The DNA of the CDR3 is TGTGCCAGTAGTATCGGAGACAGACCCACAGATACGCAGTATTTT.

For this clone: At one end, the junction sequence differs from germline, possibly due to a read error. The V gene is TRBV7-9, the J gene TRBJ2-1, with D possibly matching TRBD2 (5 bases). This CDR3 spans 15 amino acids. CDR1 and CDR2 (germline): SEHNR, FQNEAQ (reference sequence). For the CDR3, the DNA is TGTTCCAGCAGCTCCTCCCCGGGATACTCCAATGAGCAGTTCTTC. This encodes CSSSSSPGYSNEQFF. The complete variable domain, with remaining parts taken from reference TRBV7-9 and TRBJ2-1, reads DTGVSQNPRHKITKRGQNVTFRCDPISEHNRLYWYRQTLGQGPEFLTYFQNEAQLEKSRLLSDRFSAERPKGSFSTLEIQRTEQGDSAMYLCSSSSSPGYSNEQFFGPGTRLTVL.

This chain uses TRBV5-4 with TRBJ2-2, with TRBD2 identical over 13 bases. This CDR3 spans 17 amino acids. Unmatched junction bases numbered 6, after V lost 4 bases and J lost 3 bases. Germline V CDR1 and CDR2: SGHNT, YYREEE (reference sequence). The CDR3: CASSPGLAGVDTGELFF. CDR3 DNA sequence: TGTGCCAGCAGCCCTGGACTAGCGGGAGTGGACACCGGGGAGCTGTTTTTT.

The J gene is TRBJ2-3, the V gene TRBV10-2, with TRBD2 matching 8 bases. Per germline, CDR1 WSHSY and CDR2 SAAADI. The ends lost 5 bases at V and 2 bases at J; junction bases unmatched: 6. The CDR3 extends over 15 amino acids. This CDR3 is CASSFNSGTTDTQYF. The CDR3 bases are TGCGCCAGCAGTTTTAATAGCGGGACCACAGATACGCAGTATTTT.

This clone was picked up a small number of times. The chain is built from TRBV27 and TRBJ2-1, with 7 nucleotides matching TRBD2. The CDR3 contains 17 residues. From germline, CDR1 is MNHEY and CDR2 SMNVEV (reference sequence). J was trimmed by 7 bases and V by 6 bases; bases with no gene match: 18. Written as DNA, the CDR3 is TGTGCCAGCAGATTCCGTTATACTAGCGATTCAAATAATGAGCAGTTCTTC. Translation: CASRFRYTSDSNNEQFF.

The chain links TRBV27 to TRBJ2-7, with 10 bases lining up with TRBD1. The CDR3 extends over 15 amino acids. CDR1 MNHEY and CDR2 SMNVEV come from the germline V gene (reference sequence). Unmatched junction bases numbered 10, after V lost 6 bases and J lost 5 bases. CDR3 nucleotide sequence: TGTGCCAGCAGCTCCCCCGGGACAGGGGCCCACGAGCAGTACTTC. Amino acids: CASSSPGTGAHEQYF.

The chain uses TRBV18 and TRBJ2-7; the match to TRBD2 covers 8 bases. Germline V gene data show CDR1 as KGHSH and CDR2 as LQKENI. The ends lost 0 bases at V and 6 bases at J; junction bases unmatched: 4. The length of the CDR3 is 14 residues. CDR3 region: CASSPPAGGSEQYF. The DNA for the CDR3 is TGTGCCAGCTCACCACCGGCGGGAGGATCCGAGCAGTACTTC.

The CDR3 sequence is CASSLYSSGEGEQYF. CDR3 sequence (DNA): TGTGCCAGCAGTTTATATTCCAGCGGAGAAGGGGAGCAGTACTTC. The chain recombines TRBV28 with TRBJ2-7; D possibly corresponds to TRBD2 (5 bases). Deletions cut 1 base from V and 7 bases from J, with 17 bases between. The CDR3 contains 15 residues. Germline-derived CDR1 and CDR2 are MDHEN and SYDVKM.

J is TRBJ2-1 and V is TRBV29-1; D unclear. V gave up 1 base and J gave up 10 bases, with 2 bases separating them. CDR1 SQVTM and CDR2 ANQGSEA come from the germline V gene. This CDR3 has 9 residues. CDR3 DNA: TGCAGCGTTGAAGTAGAGCAGTTCTTC. Translating gives CSVEVEQFF.

The chain is built from TRBV19 and TRBJ1-3; 10 bases agree with TRBD1. The CDR3 totals 14 residues. CDR1 is LNHDA and CDR2 is SQIVND in the germline V gene (reference sequence). Germline trimming cut 5 bases from V and 6 bases from J; bases unmatched to any gene: 4. The CDR3 loop reads CASSPGQGENTIYF. DNA for the CDR3: TGTGCCAGTAGTCCCGGACAGGGGGAAAACACCATATATTTT.